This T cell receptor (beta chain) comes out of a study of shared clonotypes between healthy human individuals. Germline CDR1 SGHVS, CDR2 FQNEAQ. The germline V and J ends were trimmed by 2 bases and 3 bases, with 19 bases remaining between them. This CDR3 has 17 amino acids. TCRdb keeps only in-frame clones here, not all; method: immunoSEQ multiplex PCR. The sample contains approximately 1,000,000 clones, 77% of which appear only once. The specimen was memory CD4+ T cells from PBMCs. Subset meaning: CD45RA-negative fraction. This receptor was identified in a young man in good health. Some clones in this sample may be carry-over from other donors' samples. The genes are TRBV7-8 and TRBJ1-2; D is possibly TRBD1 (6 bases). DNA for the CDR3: TGTGCCAGCAGCTTACACAGGGTGGGCTCTGCGTACTATGGCTACACCTTC. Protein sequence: CASSLHRVGSAYYGYTF.